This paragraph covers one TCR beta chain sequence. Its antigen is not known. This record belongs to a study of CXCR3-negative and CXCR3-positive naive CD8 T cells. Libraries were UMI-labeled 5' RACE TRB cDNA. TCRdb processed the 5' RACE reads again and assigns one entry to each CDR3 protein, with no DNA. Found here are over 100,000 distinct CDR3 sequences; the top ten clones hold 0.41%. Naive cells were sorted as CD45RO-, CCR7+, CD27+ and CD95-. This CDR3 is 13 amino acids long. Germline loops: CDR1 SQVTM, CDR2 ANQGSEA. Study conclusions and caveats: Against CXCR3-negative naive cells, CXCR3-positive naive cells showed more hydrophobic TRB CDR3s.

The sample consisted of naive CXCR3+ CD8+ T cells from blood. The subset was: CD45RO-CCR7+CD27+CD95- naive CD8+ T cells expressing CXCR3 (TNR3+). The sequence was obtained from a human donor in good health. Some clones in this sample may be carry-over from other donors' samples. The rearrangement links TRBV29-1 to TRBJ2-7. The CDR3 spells CSVESGSSYEQYF.